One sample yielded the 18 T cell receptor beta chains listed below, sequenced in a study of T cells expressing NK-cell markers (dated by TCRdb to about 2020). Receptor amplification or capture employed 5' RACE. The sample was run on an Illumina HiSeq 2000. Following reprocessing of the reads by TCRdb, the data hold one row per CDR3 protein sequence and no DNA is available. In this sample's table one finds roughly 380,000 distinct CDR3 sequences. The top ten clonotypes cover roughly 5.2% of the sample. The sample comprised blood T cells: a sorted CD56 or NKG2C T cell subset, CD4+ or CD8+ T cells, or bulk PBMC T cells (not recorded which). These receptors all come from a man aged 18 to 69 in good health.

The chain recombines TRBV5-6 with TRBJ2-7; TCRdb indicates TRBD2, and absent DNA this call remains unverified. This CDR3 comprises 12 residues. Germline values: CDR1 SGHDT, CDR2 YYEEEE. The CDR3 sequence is CASRHGGYEQYF.

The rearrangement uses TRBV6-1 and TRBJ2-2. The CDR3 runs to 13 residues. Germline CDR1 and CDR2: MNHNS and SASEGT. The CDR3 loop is CASRLDRPGELFF.

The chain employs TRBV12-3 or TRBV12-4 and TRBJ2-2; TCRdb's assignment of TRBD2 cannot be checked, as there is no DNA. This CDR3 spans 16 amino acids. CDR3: CASSFRGGAKLGELFF.

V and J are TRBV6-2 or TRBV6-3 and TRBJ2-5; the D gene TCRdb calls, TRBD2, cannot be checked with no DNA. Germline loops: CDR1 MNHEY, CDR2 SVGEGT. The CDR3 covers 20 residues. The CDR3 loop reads CASSYSSPLAGGNWEETQYF.

The CDR3 loop reads CASSQDRGYRSGANVLTF. This chain links TRBV3-1 with TRBJ2-6; TCRdb's D gene call, TRBD1, goes unchecked for lack of DNA. The CDR3 is made up of 18 amino acids. From germline, CDR1 is LGHDT and CDR2 YNNKEL (reference sequence).

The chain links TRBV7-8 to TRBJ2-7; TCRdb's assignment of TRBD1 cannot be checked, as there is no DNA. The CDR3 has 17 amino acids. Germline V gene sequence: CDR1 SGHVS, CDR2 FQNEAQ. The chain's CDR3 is CASSLVPPSTGKYEQYF.

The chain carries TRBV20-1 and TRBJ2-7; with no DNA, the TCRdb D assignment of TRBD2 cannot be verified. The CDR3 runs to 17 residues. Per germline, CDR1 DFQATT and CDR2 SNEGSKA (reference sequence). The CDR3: CSANRASGGARSYEQYF.

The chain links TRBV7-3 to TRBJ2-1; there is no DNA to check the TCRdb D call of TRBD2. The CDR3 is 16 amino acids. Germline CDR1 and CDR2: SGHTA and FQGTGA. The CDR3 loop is CASSLVGTRGYNEQFF.

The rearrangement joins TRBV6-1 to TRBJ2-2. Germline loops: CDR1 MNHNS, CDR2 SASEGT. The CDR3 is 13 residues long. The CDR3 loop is CASSARSTGELFF.

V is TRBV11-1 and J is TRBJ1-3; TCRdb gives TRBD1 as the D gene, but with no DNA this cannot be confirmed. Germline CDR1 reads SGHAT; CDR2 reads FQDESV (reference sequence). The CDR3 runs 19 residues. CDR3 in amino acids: CASSEPQLDRGSSGNTIYF.

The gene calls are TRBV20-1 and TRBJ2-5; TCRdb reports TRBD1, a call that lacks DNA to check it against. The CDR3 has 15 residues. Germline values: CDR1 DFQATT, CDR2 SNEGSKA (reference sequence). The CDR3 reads CSATRTGGGQETQYF.

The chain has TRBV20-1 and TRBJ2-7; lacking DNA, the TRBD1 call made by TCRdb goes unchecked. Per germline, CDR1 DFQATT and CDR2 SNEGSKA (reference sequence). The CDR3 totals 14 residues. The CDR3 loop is CSARGLTGQGSQYF.

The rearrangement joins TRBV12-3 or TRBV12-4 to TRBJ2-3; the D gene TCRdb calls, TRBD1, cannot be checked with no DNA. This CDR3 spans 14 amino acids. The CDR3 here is CASSLTRATDTQYF.

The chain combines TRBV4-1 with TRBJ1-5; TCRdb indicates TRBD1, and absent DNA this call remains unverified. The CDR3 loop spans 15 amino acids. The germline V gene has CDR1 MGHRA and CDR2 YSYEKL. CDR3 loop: CASSGNREGNQPQHF.

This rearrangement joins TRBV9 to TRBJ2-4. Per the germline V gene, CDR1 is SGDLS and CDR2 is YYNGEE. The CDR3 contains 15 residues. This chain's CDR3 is CASSASDISRDIQYF.

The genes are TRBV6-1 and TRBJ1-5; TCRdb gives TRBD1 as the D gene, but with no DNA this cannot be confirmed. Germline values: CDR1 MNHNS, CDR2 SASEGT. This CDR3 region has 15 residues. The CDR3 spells CASRRGQRINQPQHF.

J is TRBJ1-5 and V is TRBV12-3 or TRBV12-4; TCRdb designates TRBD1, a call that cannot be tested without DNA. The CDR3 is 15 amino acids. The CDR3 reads CASSLRGSMWGPQHF.

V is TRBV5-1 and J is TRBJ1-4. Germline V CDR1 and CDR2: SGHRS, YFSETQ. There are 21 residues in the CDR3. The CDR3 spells CASSLTRQKGKPNATNEKLFF.